This T cell receptor (beta chain) comes out of a study of graft-versus-host responses after intestinal transplantation. Study-wide findings and caveats: Clonal ratios of graft-versus-host to host-versus-graft in allografts were high for patients exhibiting graft-donor T cell macrochimerism. Recipient marrow contained GvH clones, some of which appeared first in ileum or blood.

Comments on this clone: Its target is unknown.

TCRdb keeps only in-frame clones here, not all; method: immunoSEQ multiplex PCR. The sample holds over 100,000 clones; approximately 92% are singletons and the top ten take more than 0.095%. This CDR3 has 15 residues. The ends were cut back, 2 bases at V and 8 bases at J, with 18 bases in the middle. Germline V CDR1 and CDR2: SEHNR, FQNEAQ (reference sequence). The material sequenced was unstimulated CD4+ T cells sorted from spleen or lymph node cells, taken before intestinal transplant. This chain links TRBV7-9 with TRBJ1-2; D remains unclear. The sequence was collected from a human donor who received an intestinal transplant. The CDR3 DNA reads TGTGCCAGCAGCTTACCCGGACTGGGTATTTGGGGCTACACCTTC. It is translated as CASSLPGLGIWGYTF.